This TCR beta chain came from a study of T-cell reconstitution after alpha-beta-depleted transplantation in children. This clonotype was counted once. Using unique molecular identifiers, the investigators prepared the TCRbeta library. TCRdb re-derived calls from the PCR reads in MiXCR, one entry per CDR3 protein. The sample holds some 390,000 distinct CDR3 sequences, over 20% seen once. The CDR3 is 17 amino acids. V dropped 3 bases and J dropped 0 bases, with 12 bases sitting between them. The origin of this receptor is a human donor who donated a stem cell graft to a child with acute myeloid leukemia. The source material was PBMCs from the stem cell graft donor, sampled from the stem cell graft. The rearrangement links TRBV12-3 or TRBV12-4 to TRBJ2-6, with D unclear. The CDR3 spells CASSLKTALSGANVLTF. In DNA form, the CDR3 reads TGTGCCAGCAGTTTGAAGACCGCGCTCTCTGGGGCCAACGTCCTGACTTTC.